The present TCR beta chain was sequenced within a study of blood T cell repertoires in COVID-19. Study at large: The analysed material was cDNA or gDNA that came from T cells, B-cell-depleted T cells, or PBMCs.

V lost 4 bases to trimming and J lost 9 bases; unmatched junction nucleotides: 2. The CDR3 runs to 13 residues. Germline assignment: CDR1 SGHTA and CDR2 FQGNSA. Assay: immunoSEQ multiplex PCR; the TCRdb copy retains only in-frame clones and omits some. The repertoire holds about 180,000 clones, with over 75% as singletons. Assignments of participants to cohorts depended upon their own reported clinical history. The sequence derives from a woman in her late teens or twenties who had recovered from COVID-19. The chain couples TRBV7-2 to TRBJ2-3; 12 bases fit TRBD1. The specimen was PBMCs or T cells enriched from blood (not recorded which). CDR3 sequence: CASSSGQGATQYF. Written as DNA, the CDR3 is TGTGCCAGCAGCTCGGGACAGGGGGCCACGCAGTATTTT.